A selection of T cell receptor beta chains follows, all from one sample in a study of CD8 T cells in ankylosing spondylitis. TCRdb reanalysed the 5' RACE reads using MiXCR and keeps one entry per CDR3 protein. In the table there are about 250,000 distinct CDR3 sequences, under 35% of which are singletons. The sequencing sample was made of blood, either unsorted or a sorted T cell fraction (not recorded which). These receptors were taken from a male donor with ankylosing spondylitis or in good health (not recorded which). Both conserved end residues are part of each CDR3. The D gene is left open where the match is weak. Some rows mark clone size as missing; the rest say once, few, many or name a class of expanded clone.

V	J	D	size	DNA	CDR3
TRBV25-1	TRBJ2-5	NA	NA	TGTGCCAGCAAGCGAGGGGAGACCCAGTACTTC	CASKRGETQYF
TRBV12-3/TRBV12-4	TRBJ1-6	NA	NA	TGTGCCAGCAGTTGGGGGGGCGGATCACCCCTCCACTTT	CASSWGGGSPLHF
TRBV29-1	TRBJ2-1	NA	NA	TGCAGCAGCGGCGGTCAGGTCTCCCACAATGAGCAGTTCTTC	CSSGGQVSHNEQFF
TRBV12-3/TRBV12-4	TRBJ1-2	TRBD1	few	TGTGCCAGCAGTACTTACTCTGGACAGGGGGACGGGGGCTACACCTTC	CASSTYSGQGDGGYTF
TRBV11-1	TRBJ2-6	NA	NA	TGTGCCAGCAGCCCATTGGGGGCCTCATCCTCTGGGGCCAACGTCCTGACTTTC	CASSPLGASSSGANVLTF
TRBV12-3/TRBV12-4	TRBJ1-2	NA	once	TGTGCCAGCAGTTTACTTACCCAAGGTAGTGGCTACACCTTC	CASSLLTQGSGYTF
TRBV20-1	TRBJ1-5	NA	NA	TGCAGTGCTAGTAAGGGGCAGGGGAAGGATCAGCCCCAGCATTTT	CSASKGQGKDQPQHF
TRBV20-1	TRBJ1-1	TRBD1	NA	TGCAGTGCTAGAGTAAGGAAACAGGGGTTCACTGAAGCTTTCTTT	CSARVRKQGFTEAFF
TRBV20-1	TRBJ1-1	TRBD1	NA	TGCAGTGCTAGAAGACAGGGGCTCACTGAAGCTTTCTTT	CSARRQGLTEAFF
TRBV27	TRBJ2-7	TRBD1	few	TGTGCCAGCAGTAATTACGAGGACAGGAACTCCTACGAGCAGTACTTC	CASSNYEDRNSYEQYF
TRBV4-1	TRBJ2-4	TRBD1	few	TGCGCCAGCAGCCGCATTGGGACAGGAGTAGCCAAAAACATTCAGTACTTC	CASSRIGTGVAKNIQYF
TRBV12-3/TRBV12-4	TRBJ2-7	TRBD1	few	TGTGCCAGCAGTTTGGACAGGGCCGAGCAGTACTTC	CASSLDRAEQYF
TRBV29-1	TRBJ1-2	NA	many	TGCAGCGTTGGGCAGGGGTTCGGCTACACCTTC	CSVGQGFGYTF
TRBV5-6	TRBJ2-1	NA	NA	TGTGCCAGCAGCTTGAGGTTAGTGATGGCCTACAATGAGCAGTTCTTC	CASSLRLVMAYNEQFF
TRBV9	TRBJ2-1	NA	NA	TGTGCCAGCAGCGTAGAGGACCACCGTTACGGTGAGCAGTTCTTC	CASSVEDHRYGEQFF
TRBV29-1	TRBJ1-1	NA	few	TGCAGCGTTGCGAAACCTTGGAACACTGAAGCTTTCTTT	CSVAKPWNTEAFF
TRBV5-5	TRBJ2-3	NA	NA	TGTGCCAGCAGTCTTGAACGGGGAGATACGCATTATTTT	CASSLERGDTHYF
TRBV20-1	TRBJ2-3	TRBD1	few	TGCAGCAGGGGCCAGGGGGCAGATACGCAGTATTTT	CSRGQGADTQYF
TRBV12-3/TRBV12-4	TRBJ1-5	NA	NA	TGTGCCAGCAGTCGACGGAGGCAACATCAGCCCCAGCATTTT	CASSRRRQHQPQHF
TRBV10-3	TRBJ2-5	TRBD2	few	TGTGCCATCAGTGGGGGGACTAGAGGTCTGGAGACCCAGTACTTC	CAISGGTRGLETQYF
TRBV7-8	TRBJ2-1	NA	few	TGTGCCAGCAGGTACCGGGACCAGCAGTTCTTC	CASRYRDQQFF
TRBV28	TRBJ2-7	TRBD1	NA	TGTGCCAGCAGGCGTCCCGGGACAGGGCTCTACGAGCAGTACTTC	CASRRPGTGLYEQYF
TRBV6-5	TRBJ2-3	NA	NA	TGTGCCAGCAGTTACTCGAACAGGGAAGATACGCAGTATTTT	CASSYSNREDTQYF
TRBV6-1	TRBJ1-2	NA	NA	TGTGCCAGCAGTCGGGGCCTAGGGGAGAAAGGCTACACCTTC	CASSRGLGEKGYTF
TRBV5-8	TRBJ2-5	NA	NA	TGTGCCAGCAGCTTTGGTTGGGGTCAAGAGACCCAGTACTTC	CASSFGWGQETQYF
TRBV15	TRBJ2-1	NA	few	TGTGCCACCAGCAGAGATTTAACGGGGAATGAGCAGTTCTTC	CATSRDLTGNEQFF
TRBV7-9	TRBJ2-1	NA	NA	TGTGCCAGCAGCGAAACGTATGGGCAGTTCTTC	CASSETYGQFF
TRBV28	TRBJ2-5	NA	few	TGTGCCAGCAGTTTAGGCGGGGATCAAGAGACCCAGTACTTC	CASSLGGDQETQYF
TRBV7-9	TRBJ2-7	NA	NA	TGTGCCAGCAGCTTGACAATGTCCCCTTACGAGCAGTACTTC	CASSLTMSPYEQYF
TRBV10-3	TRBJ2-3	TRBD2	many	TGTGCCATCAGATCGGGACTAGCGGCAGATACGCAGTATTTT	CAIRSGLAADTQYF
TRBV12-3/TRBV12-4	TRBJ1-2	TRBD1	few	TGTGCCAGCACTGACAGGGGGGCCTATGGCTACACCTTC	CASTDRGAYGYTF
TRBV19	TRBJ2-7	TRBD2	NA	TGTGCCAGTAGCTCCGACCGGGAGGACTACGAGCAGTACTTC	CASSSDREDYEQYF
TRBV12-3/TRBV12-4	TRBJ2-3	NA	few	TGTGCCAGCAGTTGGGGGGACTTAGGGGATACGCAGTATTTT	CASSWGDLGDTQYF
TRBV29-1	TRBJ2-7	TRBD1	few	TGCAGCGCCCGGACAGGGGCGGGGTACGAGCAGTACTTC	CSARTGAGYEQYF
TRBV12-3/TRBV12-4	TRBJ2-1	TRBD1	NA	TGTGCCAGCAGTCCCACAGGGGGGCAGTTCTTC	CASSPTGGQFF
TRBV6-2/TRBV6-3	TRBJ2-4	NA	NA	TGTGCCAGCAGTTACGGTGCAGGCTTAAGGCAAGCCAAAAACATTCAGTACTTC	CASSYGAGLRQAKNIQYF